This TCR beta chain is from a study of cytomegalovirus exposure and HLA in healthy donors. TCRdb's table, derived via immunoSEQ multiplex PCR, lists solely in-frame clones and lacks some. In the table there are some 80,000 clones, 95% to 97% of which are singletons. A word on this clone: Its matching antigen is unknown.

Study-wide results and limits: With high specificity and sensitivity, the classifier reportedly diagnosed cytomegalovirus status. Cytomegalovirus-associated TCR beta chains were listed, numbering some 170. In the 130 or so validation repertoires, approximately 94% of cluster scores exceeded 0, per a later analysis.

The origin of this receptor is a woman between 18 and 29 years old in good health and CMV-seronegative. The sample consisted of PBMCs.

This chain's CDR3 is CASSRDSKGAFF. Written as DNA, the CDR3 is TGTGCCAGCAGTAGGGACTCCAAGGGGGCTTTCTTT. The chain combines TRBV7-2 with TRBJ1-1; D might be TRBD1 (5 bases). Germline V lookup: CDR1 SGHTA, CDR2 FQGNSA. The CDR3 has 12 residues. The V end was cut by 6 bases, the J end by 11 bases, with 16 bases between.